This TCR beta chain stems from a study of T-cell reconstitution after alpha-beta-depleted transplantation in children. Broader study findings: As was reported, about two months after transplant, alpha-beta T cells came from several hundred expanded graft clones. Surviving recipient T cells and thymic progenitors produced the high day-60 TCRbeta diversity seen in some patients. One year after transplant, T-cell counts and diversity came mostly from newly produced T cells.

This clonotype was detected ten times or more. Its antigen is as yet unknown. Library preparation (for TCRbeta) was performed with unique molecular identifiers. TCRdb re-called the PCR reads with MiXCR, one entry per CDR3 protein. The data show fewer than 40,000 distinct CDR3 sequences, with about 7% seen just once and roughly 30% held by the top ten. The CDR3 consists of 13 residues. V lost 4 bases and J 6 bases, leaving 11 bases between the germline ends. Sequenced material: peripheral blood, taken 60 days after TCRalphabeta/CD19-depleted stem cell transplant. The rearrangement uses TRBV12-3 or TRBV12-4 and TRBJ2-3; D not resolved. The sequence derives from a child under two years old who had a stem cell transplant for acute myeloid leukemia, so the T cells may come from the graft donor. CDR3 in amino acids: CASSSPDADTQYF. In DNA form, the CDR3 reads TGTGCCAGCAGTTCGCCAGATGCGGATACGCAGTATTTT.